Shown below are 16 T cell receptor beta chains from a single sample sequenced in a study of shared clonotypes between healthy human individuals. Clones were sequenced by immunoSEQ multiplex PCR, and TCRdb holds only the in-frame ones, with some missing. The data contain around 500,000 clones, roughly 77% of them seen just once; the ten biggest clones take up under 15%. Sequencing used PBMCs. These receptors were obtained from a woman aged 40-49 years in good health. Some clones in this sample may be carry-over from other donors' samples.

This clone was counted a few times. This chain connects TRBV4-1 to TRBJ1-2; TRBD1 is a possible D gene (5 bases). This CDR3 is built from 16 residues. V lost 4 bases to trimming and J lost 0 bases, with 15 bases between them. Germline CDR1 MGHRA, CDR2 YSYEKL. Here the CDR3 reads CASSPSTASTNYGYTF. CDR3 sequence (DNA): TGCGCCAGCAGCCCCTCGACAGCGTCTACTAACTATGGCTACACCTTC.

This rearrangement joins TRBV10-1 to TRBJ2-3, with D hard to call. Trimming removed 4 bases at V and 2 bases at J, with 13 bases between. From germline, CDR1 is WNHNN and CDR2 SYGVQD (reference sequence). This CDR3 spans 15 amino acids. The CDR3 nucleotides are TGCGCCAGCAGTGCGACTCCCGAATCCACAGATACGCAGTATTTT. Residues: CASSATPESTDTQYF.

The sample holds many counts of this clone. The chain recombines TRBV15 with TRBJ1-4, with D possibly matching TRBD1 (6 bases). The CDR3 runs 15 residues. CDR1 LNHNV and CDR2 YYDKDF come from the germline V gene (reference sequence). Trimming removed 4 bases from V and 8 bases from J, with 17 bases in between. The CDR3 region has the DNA TGTGCCACCAGCACCCCCGGCGGGGGGGGCGAAAAACTGTTTTTT. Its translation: CATSTPGGGGEKLFF.

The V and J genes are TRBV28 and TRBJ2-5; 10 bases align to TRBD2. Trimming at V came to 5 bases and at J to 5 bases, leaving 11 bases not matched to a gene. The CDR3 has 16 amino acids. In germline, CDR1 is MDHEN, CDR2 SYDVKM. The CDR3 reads CASSRPLAGAGETQYF. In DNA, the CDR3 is TGTGCCAGCAGTCGTCCCCTAGCGGGAGCTGGTGAGACCCAGTACTTC.

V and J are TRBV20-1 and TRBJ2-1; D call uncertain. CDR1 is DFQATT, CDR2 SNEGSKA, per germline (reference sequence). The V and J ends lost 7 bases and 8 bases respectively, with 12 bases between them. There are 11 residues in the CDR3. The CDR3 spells CSGRRSDEQFF. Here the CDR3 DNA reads TGCAGTGGGAGACGGTCGGATGAGCAGTTCTTC.

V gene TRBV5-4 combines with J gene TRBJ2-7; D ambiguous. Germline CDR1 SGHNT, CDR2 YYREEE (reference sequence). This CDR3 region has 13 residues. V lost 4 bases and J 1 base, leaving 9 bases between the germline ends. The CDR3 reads CASSLPTSYEQYF. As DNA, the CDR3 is TGTGCCAGCAGCCTACCAACTTCCTACGAGCAGTACTTC.

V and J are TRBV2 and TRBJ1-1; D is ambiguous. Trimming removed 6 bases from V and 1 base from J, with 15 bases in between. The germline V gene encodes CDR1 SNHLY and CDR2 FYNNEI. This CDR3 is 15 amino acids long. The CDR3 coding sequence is TGTGCCAGCAGCAACCCCCGGACGCGGAACACTGAAGCTTTCTTT. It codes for CASSNPRTRNTEAFF.

The DNA of the CDR3 is TGTGCCAGCAGCTTCAACCAGAACACTGAAGCTTTCTTT. This translates into CASSFNQNTEAFF. The V and J genes are TRBV7-3 and TRBJ1-1, with D hard to call. Trimming took off 3 bases at V and 1 base at J, with 6 bases between the two ends. The CDR3 consists of 13 residues. From germline, CDR1 is SGHTA and CDR2 FQGTGA.

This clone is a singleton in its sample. The CDR3 region is CASSLGWGGDTQYF. The CDR3 DNA reads as TGTGCCAGCAGTTTGGGTTGGGGGGGCGATACGCAGTATTTT. The rearrangement links TRBV28 to TRBJ2-3; possible D gene TRBD2, 7 bases. V was pared by 3 bases and J by 6 bases, with 13 bases between. CDR1 is MDHEN and CDR2 is SYDVKM in the germline V gene. The CDR3 length is 14 residues.

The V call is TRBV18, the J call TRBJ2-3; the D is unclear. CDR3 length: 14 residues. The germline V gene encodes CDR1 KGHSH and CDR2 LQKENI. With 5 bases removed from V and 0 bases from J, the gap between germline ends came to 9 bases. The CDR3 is CASSILTSTDTQYF. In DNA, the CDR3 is TGTGCCAGCTCAATACTTACGAGCACAGATACGCAGTATTTT.

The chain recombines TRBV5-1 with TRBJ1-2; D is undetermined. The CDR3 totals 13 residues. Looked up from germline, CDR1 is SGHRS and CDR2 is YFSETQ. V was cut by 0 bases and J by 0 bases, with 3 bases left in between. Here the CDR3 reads CASSLAANYGYTF. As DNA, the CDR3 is TGCGCCAGCAGCTTGGCGGCTAACTATGGCTACACCTTC.

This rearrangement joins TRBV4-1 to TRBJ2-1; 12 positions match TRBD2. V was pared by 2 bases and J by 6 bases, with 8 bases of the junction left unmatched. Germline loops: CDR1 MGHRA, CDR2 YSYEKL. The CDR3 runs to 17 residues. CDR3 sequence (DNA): TGCGCCAGCAGCCAATTTGCTAGCGGGAGGGTCCCCAATGAGCAGTTCTTC. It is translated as CASSQFASGRVPNEQFF.

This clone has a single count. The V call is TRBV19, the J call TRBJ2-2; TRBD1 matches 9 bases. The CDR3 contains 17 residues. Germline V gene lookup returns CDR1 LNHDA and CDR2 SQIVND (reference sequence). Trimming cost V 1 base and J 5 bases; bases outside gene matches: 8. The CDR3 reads CASSIVAGQGQTGELFF. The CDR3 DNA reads TGTGCCAGTAGTATAGTTGCGGGACAGGGTCAAACCGGGGAGCTGTTTTTT.

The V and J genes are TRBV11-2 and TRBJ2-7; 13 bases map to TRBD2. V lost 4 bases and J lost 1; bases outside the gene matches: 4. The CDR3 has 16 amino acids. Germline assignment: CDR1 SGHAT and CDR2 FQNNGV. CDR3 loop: CASSSLAGGTSYEQYF. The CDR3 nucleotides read TGTGCCAGCAGCTCACTAGCGGGAGGGACTTCCTACGAGCAGTACTTC.

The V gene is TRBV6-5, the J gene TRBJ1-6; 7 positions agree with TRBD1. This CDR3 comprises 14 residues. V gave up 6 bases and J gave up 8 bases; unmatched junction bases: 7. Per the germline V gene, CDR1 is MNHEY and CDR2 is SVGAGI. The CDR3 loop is CASRKQGSDSPLHF. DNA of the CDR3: TGTGCCAGCAGAAAACAGGGGTCGGATTCACCCCTCCACTTT.

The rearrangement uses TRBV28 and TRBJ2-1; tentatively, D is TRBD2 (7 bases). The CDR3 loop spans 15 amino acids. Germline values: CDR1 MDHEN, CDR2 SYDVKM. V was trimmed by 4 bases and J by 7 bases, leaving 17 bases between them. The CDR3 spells CASSYEGGEGNEQFF. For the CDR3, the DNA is TGTGCCAGCAGTTACGAAGGGGGGGAAGGAAATGAGCAGTTCTTC.